A single sample gave rise to the 14 T cell receptor beta chains below, sequenced in a study of PD-1 blockade in mismatch repair-deficient tumors. Measured with immunoSEQ multiplex PCR; TCRdb has only the in-frame clones, and not every one. The sample holds under 150,000 clones, around nine tenths seen once. This specimen consisted of peripheral blood, obtained approximately 72 weeks after starting pembrolizumab. The receptors derive from an adult with mismatch repair-deficient cancer.

The V and J genes are TRBV5-1 and TRBJ2-3, with 7 bases identical to TRBD2. The length of the CDR3 is 15 residues. The germline gives CDR1 SGHRS, CDR2 YFSETQ. The ends lost 6 bases at V and 1 base at J; junction bases unmatched: 8. The CDR3 nucleotides are TGCGCCAGCAACAGACTAGCCGGGGGCACAGATACGCAGTATTTT. This gives the protein CASNRLAGGTDTQYF.

This chain joins TRBV29-1 and TRBJ2-2; 7 bases align to TRBD1. V trimming: 7 bases; J trimming: 7 bases; junction bases outside the gene matches: 12. The CDR3 totals 14 residues. The germline CDR1 and CDR2 sequences are SQVTM and ANQGSEA. In DNA form, the CDR3 reads TGCAGCGGCCGGGACAGCCCTCCCGGCGGGGAGCTGTTTTTT. It translates to CSGRDSPPGGELFF.

The V gene is TRBV5-1, the J gene TRBJ2-1; tentatively, D is TRBD2 (6 bases). Trimming shortened V by 1 base and J by 6 bases, and 14 bases separated the two germline ends. This CDR3 comprises 15 residues. Germline loops: CDR1 SGHRS, CDR2 YFSETQ. CDR3 DNA sequence: TGCGCCAGCAGCTTGTCTGAACTAGCTGGCAATGAGCAGTTCTTC. Translation gives CASSLSELAGNEQFF.

The V call is TRBV6-5, the J call TRBJ1-4; D is uncertain. The CDR3 is 15 residues long. The ends were cut back, 0 bases at V and 2 bases at J, with 7 bases in the middle. The germline V gene has CDR1 MNHEY and CDR2 SVGAGI. The CDR3 is CASSYSARTNEKLFF. DNA for the CDR3: TGTGCCAGCAGTTACTCGGCGCGGACTAATGAAAAACTGTTTTTT.

CDR3 DNA: TGCGCCAGCAGCTTGTTGGGTCTCTCTGGGGCCAACGTCCTGACTTTC. It yields the protein CASSLLGLSGANVLTF. V and J are TRBV5-1 and TRBJ2-6; D is undetermined. Trimming left V 1 base short and J 0 bases short, with 8 bases between. The CDR3 contains 16 residues. Germline CDR1 SGHRS, CDR2 YFSETQ.

The V gene is TRBV5-1, the J gene TRBJ2-6; D unresolved. Trimming left V 1 base short and J 0 bases short, with 5 bases between. This CDR3 has 15 amino acids. Germline CDR1 SGHRS, CDR2 YFSETQ. The CDR3 is CASSLPGSGANVLTF. In DNA, the CDR3 is TGCGCCAGCAGCTTGCCTGGCTCTGGGGCCAACGTCCTGACTTTC.

V usage is TRBV7-9 and J usage is TRBJ2-1; 13 bases match TRBD2. The CDR3 runs 16 residues. J was trimmed by 15 bases and V by 0 bases; bases with no gene match: 11. The germline V gene encodes CDR1 SEHNR and CDR2 FQNEAQ (reference sequence). Written as DNA, the CDR3 is TGTGCCAGCAGCTTAGCCGTCCGGACTAGCGGGAGTTTAAGGTTCTTC. It encodes CASSLAVRTSGSLRFF.

The chain recombines TRBV15 with TRBJ2-5; 7 bases align to TRBD1. CDR3 length equals 17 residues. Germline CDR1 LNHNV, CDR2 YYDKDF (reference sequence). Trimming removed 0 bases from V and 4 bases from J; junction bases left unmatched: 11. The DNA for the CDR3 is TGTGCCACCAGCAGAGACAGGGGGTTAGATTATCGAGAGACCCAGTACTTC. As protein: CATSRDRGLDYRETQYF.

This chain links TRBV2 with TRBJ2-2, with D perhaps TRBD1 (6 bases). The CDR3 has 15 residues. Trimming removed 6 bases at V and 2 bases at J, with 13 bases between. CDR1 and CDR2 (germline): SNHLY, FYNNEI. CDR3 region: CASRTTGINTGELFF. DNA for the CDR3: TGTGCCAGCAGGACTACAGGGATCAACACCGGGGAGCTGTTTTTT.

The rearrangement uses TRBV5-1 and TRBJ1-1; 11 nucleotides align to TRBD1. The germline V gene has CDR1 SGHRS and CDR2 YFSETQ. The CDR3 spans 15 residues. The J segment lost 4 bases and the V segment lost 0 bases, leaving 2 bases of the junction unmatched. The CDR3 bases are TGCGCCAGCAGCTTGGCCGGGACAGGGGGCACTGAAGCTTTCTTT. Its translation is CASSLAGTGGTEAFF.

V is TRBV19 and J is TRBJ1-2; tentative D call: TRBD1 (6 bases). Trimming cost V 5 bases and J 6 bases, with 19 bases left between them. The CDR3 has 15 residues. Germline values: CDR1 LNHDA, CDR2 SQIVND (reference sequence). CDR3 region: CASSLLQGVSDGYTF. The DNA for the CDR3 is TGTGCCAGTAGTCTCTTACAGGGAGTAAGCGATGGCTACACCTTC.

The table lists this clone with a count of one. This CDR3 is CAIQTDSYEQYF. The CDR3 nucleotides are TGTGCCATCCAGACAGACTCCTACGAGCAGTACTTC. The chain uses TRBV10-3 and TRBJ2-7; D might be TRBD1 (5 bases). The V end was cut by 8 bases, the J end by 0 bases, with 8 bases between. The germline CDR1 and CDR2 sequences are ENHRY and SYGVKD. This CDR3 contains 12 residues.

CDR3 sequence (DNA): TGTGCCACCAGCAGACCATTGGGCGTCCGGTCGTACTACGAGCAGTACTTC. Translation: CATSRPLGVRSYYEQYF. This chain connects TRBV15 to TRBJ2-7; D gene ambiguous. Germline CDR1 reads LNHNV; CDR2 reads YYDKDF (reference sequence). With 2 bases removed from V and 3 bases from J, the gap between germline ends came to 20 bases. The CDR3 runs 17 residues.

The rearrangement links TRBV5-6 to TRBJ2-7, with D tentatively TRBD1 or TRBD2 (5 bases each). The CDR3 consists of 15 residues. Trimming took 4 bases from V and 3 from J, leaving 17 bases between them. CDR1 is SGHDT, CDR2 YYEEEE, per germline. The CDR3 loop is CASSPWDPDYYEQYF. For the CDR3, the DNA is TGTGCCAGCAGCCCCTGGGACCCCGACTACTACGAGCAGTACTTC. Combining the CDR3 with reference TRBV5-6 and TRBJ2-7 gives the whole variable domain DAGVTQSPTHLIKTRGQQVTLRCSPKSGHDTVSWYQQALGQGPQFIFQYYEEEERQRGNFPDRFSGHQFPNYSSELNVNALLLGDSALYLCASSPWDPDYYEQYFGPGTRLTVT.